One T cell receptor beta chain is described in this entry. These data originate in a study of CD4 and CD8 cells across lung adenocarcinoma regions. TCRdb reprocessed the PCR reads via MiXCR and lists one record per CDR3 protein. The sample shows 4,500 to 6,500 distinct CDR3 sequences, approximately 59% of them seen only once. The patients had localized lung adenocarcinoma, a non-small cell subtype. This CDR3 has 14 amino acids. With 0 bases removed from V and 11 bases from J, the gap between germline ends came to 15 bases. Per the germline V gene, CDR1 is MNHNS and CDR2 is SASEGT. The V gene is TRBV6-1, the J gene TRBJ2-3, with a possible D match to TRBD2 (6 bases). Material for sequencing was CD4+ T cells from the center of a lung tumor. This sequence originates from a female donor with lung adenocarcinoma. The CD4 and CD8 labels of this study may be unreliable. Here the CDR3 reads CASSEARGPGGQYF. For the CDR3, the DNA is TGTGCCAGCAGTGAAGCGCGGGGCCCCGGTGGGCAGTATTTT.